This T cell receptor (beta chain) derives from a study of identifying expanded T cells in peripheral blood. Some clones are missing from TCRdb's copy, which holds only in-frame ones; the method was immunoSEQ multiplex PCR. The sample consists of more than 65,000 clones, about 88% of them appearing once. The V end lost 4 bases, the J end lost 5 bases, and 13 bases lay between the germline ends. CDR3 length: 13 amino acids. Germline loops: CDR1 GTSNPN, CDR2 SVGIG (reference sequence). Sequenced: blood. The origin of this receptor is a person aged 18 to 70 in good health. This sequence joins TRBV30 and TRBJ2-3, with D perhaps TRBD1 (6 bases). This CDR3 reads CAWMAGVKDTQYF. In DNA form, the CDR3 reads TGTGCCTGGATGGCAGGGGTTAAAGATACGCAGTATTTT.